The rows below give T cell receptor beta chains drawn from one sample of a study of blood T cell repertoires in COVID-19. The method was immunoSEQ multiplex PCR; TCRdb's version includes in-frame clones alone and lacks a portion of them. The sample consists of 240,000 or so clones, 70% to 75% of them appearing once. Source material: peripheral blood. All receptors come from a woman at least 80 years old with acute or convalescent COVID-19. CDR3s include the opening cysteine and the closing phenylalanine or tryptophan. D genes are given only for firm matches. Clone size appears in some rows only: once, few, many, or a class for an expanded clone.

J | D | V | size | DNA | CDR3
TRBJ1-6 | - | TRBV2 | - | TGTGCCAGCAGTTCCCTGGACGGCCTGAGGGGGAATTCACCCCTCCACTTT | CASSSLDGLRGNSPLHF
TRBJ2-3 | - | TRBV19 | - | TGTGCCAGTAGTATGAGGCAGCGCACAGATACGCAGTATTTT | CASSMRQRTDTQYF
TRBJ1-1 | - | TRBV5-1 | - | TGCGCCAGCAGCCATACAGGGTACGAAGCTTTCTTT | CASSHTGYEAFF
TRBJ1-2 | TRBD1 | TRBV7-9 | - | TGTGCCAGCAGCTCCCAGGGGACAGTTTATGGCTACACCTTC | CASSSQGTVYGYTF
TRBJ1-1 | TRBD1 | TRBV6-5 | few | TGTGCCAGCAGTTTGACAGGGGGAACTAATGAAGCTTTCTTT | CASSLTGGTNEAFF
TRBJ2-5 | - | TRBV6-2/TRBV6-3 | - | TGTGCCAGCAGTTACGCGGGCCCGGAGACCCAGTACTTC | CASSYAGPETQYF
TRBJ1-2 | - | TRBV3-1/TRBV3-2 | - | TGTGCCAGCAGCCAGACTTATCAGGGCTATGGCTACACCTTC | CASSQTYQGYGYTF
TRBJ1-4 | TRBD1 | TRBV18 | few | TGTGCCAGCTCACCGGGGACAGGAGGTGCAACTAATGAAAAACTGTTTTTT | CASSPGTGGATNEKLFF
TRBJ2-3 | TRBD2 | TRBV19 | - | TGTGCCAGTAGGACTAGCGGAACAGATACGCAGTATTTT | CASRTSGTDTQYF
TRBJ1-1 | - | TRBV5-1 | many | TGCGCCAGCAGCTTGTCCACAGGGCCCACTGAAGCTTTCTTT | CASSLSTGPTEAFF
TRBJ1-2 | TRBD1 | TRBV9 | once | TGTGCCAGCAGCGCAACAGGGGGCGGCTATGGCTACACCTTC | CASSATGGGYGYTF
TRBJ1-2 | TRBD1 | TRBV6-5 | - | TGTGCCAGCAGTTACTCCCCGGGACAGGGGGCTTATGGCTACACCTTC | CASSYSPGQGAYGYTF
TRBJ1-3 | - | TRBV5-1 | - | TGCGCCAGCAGTGAGGGAGGCCTGAGCTCTGGAAACACCATATATTTT | CASSEGGLSSGNTIYF
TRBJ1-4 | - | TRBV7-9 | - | TGTGCCAGCACCCCGGGGCAGGGGACGTGGAAACTGTTTTTT | CASTPGQGTWKLFF
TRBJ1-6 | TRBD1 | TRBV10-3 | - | TGTGCCATCAGTGCCGGGACAGGGAATTCACCCCTCCACTTT | CAISAGTGNSPLHF
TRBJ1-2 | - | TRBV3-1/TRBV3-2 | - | TGTGCCAGCAGCCAAGATCGAGGGCCTGGCTACACCTTC | CASSQDRGPGYTF
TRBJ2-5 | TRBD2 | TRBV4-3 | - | TGCGCCAGCAGCCAAGATCTACTAGCGGGGCAAGAGACCCAGTACTTC | CASSQDLLAGQETQYF
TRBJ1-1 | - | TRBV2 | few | TGTGCCAGCAGTGTAGGCCAGGAAAACACTGAAGCTTTCTTT | CASSVGQENTEAFF
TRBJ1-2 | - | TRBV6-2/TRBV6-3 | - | TGTGCCAGCAGTTCCATGGACACAAACTATGGCTACACCTTC | CASSSMDTNYGYTF
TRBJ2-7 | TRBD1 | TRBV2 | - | TGTGCCAGCAGCCGAACAGGGGGCGAGCAGTACTTC | CASSRTGGEQYF
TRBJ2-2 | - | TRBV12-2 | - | TGTGCAAGTCGCTTAGCGAGCTCCGGACAGGGACCGAGCGGGGAGCTGTTTTTT | CASRLASSGQGPSGELFF
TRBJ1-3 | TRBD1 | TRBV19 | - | TGTGCCAGTAGTCCCCGTTCCGGGACAGTCTCTGGAAACACCATATATTTT | CASSPRSGTVSGNTIYF